The 20 T cell receptor beta chains below all came from one sample that was sequenced in a study of radiotherapy plus CTLA-4 blockade in lung cancer. Method: immunoSEQ multiplex PCR; TCRdb's copy keeps in-frame clones and lacks some. The profile shows 30,000 to 40,000 clones, under 85% of them singletons. Specimen: peripheral blood, collected from a patient treated with radiotherapy plus ipilimumab. The receptor source for this set is a human donor with non-small cell lung cancer whose response to radiotherapy plus ipilimumab could not be evaluated.

This chain links TRBV9 with TRBJ1-3, with 10 positions matching TRBD1. This CDR3 has 14 amino acids. Germline V lookup: CDR1 SGDLS, CDR2 YYNGEE. V shed 6 bases and J 2 bases; nucleotides not matched to a gene: 2. The CDR3: CASTGTGAGNTIYF. The CDR3 DNA reads TGTGCCAGCACCGGGACAGGGGCTGGAAACACCATATATTTT.

The J gene is TRBJ1-3, the V gene TRBV9; 7 bases fit TRBD1. With 4 bases clipped from V and 0 bases from J, the junction kept 10 bases outside the gene matches. The CDR3 is 17 residues long. Germline V CDR1 and CDR2: SGDLS, YYNGEE. CDR3 protein: CASSPRQGLGSGNTIYF. The CDR3 nucleotides are TGTGCCAGCAGCCCCCGACAGGGTTTGGGCTCTGGAAACACCATATATTTT.

The chain uses TRBV29-1 and TRBJ1-2; TRBD1 is a possible D gene (6 bases). V shed 4 bases and J shed 3 bases, with 18 bases lying between them. The CDR3 sequence is 15 residues long. Germline V gene lookup returns CDR1 SQVTM and CDR2 ANQGSEA. CDR3 in amino acids: CSVGGGRGLDYGYTF. The CDR3 nucleotides are TGCAGCGTTGGCGGGGGCAGGGGTTTAGACTATGGCTACACCTTC.

This sequence joins TRBV28 and TRBJ2-3; 9 bases agree with TRBD1. Germline V lookup: CDR1 MDHEN, CDR2 SYDVKM. Trimming cost V 6 bases and J 1 base; bases outside gene matches: 5. The CDR3 spans 15 residues. Here the CDR3 reads CASSSTGGGTDTQYF. In nucleotides, the CDR3 is TGTGCCAGCAGCTCGACAGGGGGTGGCACAGATACGCAGTATTTT.

V gene TRBV19 combines with J gene TRBJ2-2, with 9 nucleotides matching TRBD1. The CDR3 is 15 amino acids. In germline, CDR1 is LNHDA, CDR2 SQIVND (reference sequence). V lost 6 bases, J lost 5 bases, and 7 bases stayed unmatched. The CDR3 is CASSPGTGQTGELFF. DNA for the CDR3: TGTGCCAGTAGCCCCGGGACAGGGCAAACCGGGGAGCTGTTTTTT.

The CDR3 spells CASSFTGTEDYEQYF. The CDR3 DNA reads as TGCGCCAGCAGCTTCACCGGGACAGAAGACTACGAGCAGTACTTC. The V and J genes are TRBV5-1 and TRBJ2-7, with 7 nucleotides matching TRBD1. CDR3 length: 15 residues. J was trimmed by 3 bases and V by 2 bases; bases with no gene match: 8. Per germline, CDR1 SGHRS and CDR2 YFSETQ.

This clone appeared a single time. The chain carries TRBV7-9 and TRBJ2-7; D is perhaps TRBD2 (6 bases). V shed 1 base and J shed 6 bases, with 16 bases lying between them. The CDR3 consists of 15 residues. Germline CDR1 is SEHNR and CDR2 is FQNEAQ (reference sequence). The CDR3 bases are TGTGCCAGCAGCTTAGTTATGGGCCGGGGGATCGAGCAGTACTTC. It translates to CASSLVMGRGIEQYF. Using reference TRBV7-9 and TRBJ2-7 for the parts outside the CDR3, the full variable domain is DTGVSQNPRHKITKRGQNVTFRCDPISEHNRLYWYRQTLGQGPEFLTYFQNEAQLEKSRLLSDRFSAERPKGSFSTLEIQRTEQGDSAMYLCASSLVMGRGIEQYFGPGTRLTVT.

This chain uses TRBV5-5 with TRBJ2-3, with D perhaps TRBD1 (6 bases). Trimming pared 1 base from V and 3 bases from J, leaving 12 bases between. In germline, CDR1 is SGHKS, CDR2 YYEKEE (reference sequence). The CDR3 contains 15 residues. CDR3 in DNA: TGTGCCAGCAGCTTGTGGCAGGGGTGGACAGATACGCAGTATTTT. This sequence encodes CASSLWQGWTDTQYF.

This chain connects TRBV1 to TRBJ2-3; TRBD2 was called by the table and not checked on the DNA. TRBV1 is a known pseudogene. The CDR3 has 16 amino acids. CDR3 in DNA: TGCACCAGCAGCCAAGCTAGGCGGGCCCGAGAGGATACGCAGTATTTT. Its protein is CTSSQARRAREDTQYF.

The chain is built from TRBV6-6 and TRBJ2-7, with 9 nucleotides matching TRBD1. V lost 5 bases, J lost 3 bases, and 11 bases stayed unmatched. CDR3 length: 16 amino acids. CDR1 is MNHNY and CDR2 is SVGAGI in the germline V gene (reference sequence). The CDR3 is CASSRNQDRGYYEQYF. CDR3 in DNA: TGTGCCAGCAGTCGAAACCAGGACAGGGGCTACTACGAGCAGTACTTC.

The chain recombines TRBV6-6 with TRBJ2-1, with D maybe TRBD1 (5 bases). CDR1 is MNHNY, CDR2 SVGAGI, per germline (reference sequence). V lost 2 bases and J 4 bases, leaving 6 bases between the germline ends. The CDR3 has 13 residues. The DNA for the CDR3 is TGTGCCAGCAGTTACCAGGGATACAATGAGCAGTTCTTC. Translation gives CASSYQGYNEQFF.

V usage is TRBV7-9 and J usage is TRBJ2-5; 9 bases fit TRBD1. Germline V CDR1 and CDR2: SEHNR, FQNEAQ (reference sequence). This CDR3 has 15 residues. Trimming removed 5 bases from V and 7 bases from J; junction bases left unmatched: 11. DNA for the CDR3: TGTGCCAGCAGCCCCGGGACAGGGACGGGGGGGACCCAGTACTTC. Residues: CASSPGTGTGGTQYF.

The chain couples TRBV6-5 to TRBJ2-2; perhaps TRBD1 as D (5 bases). Trimming shortened V by 6 bases and J by 4 bases, and 12 bases separated the two germline ends. The CDR3 spans 14 residues. Germline lookup yields CDR1 MNHEY and CDR2 SVGAGI. This CDR3 reads CASRLGHGTGELFF. The CDR3 DNA sequence: TGTGCCAGCAGACTGGGGCATGGCACCGGGGAGCTGTTTTTT.

This rearrangement joins TRBV4-1 to TRBJ2-7, with D possibly matching TRBD1 (7 bases). Trimming stripped 1 base from V and 0 bases from J, with 16 bases between. The CDR3 is made up of 17 amino acids. Germline CDR1 MGHRA, CDR2 YSYEKL. CDR3 sequence reads: CASSQAVPGGISYEQYF. The DNA of the CDR3 is TGCGCCAGCAGCCAAGCTGTGCCAGGGGGGATCTCCTACGAGCAGTACTTC.

The chain uses TRBV7-2 and TRBJ2-1; 13 positions match TRBD2. CDR1 and CDR2 from the germline V gene are SGHTA and FQGNSA. The CDR3 is 16 amino acids. Trimming cost V 8 bases and J 9 bases; bases outside gene matches: 13. The CDR3 sequence: CASGSRLAGGLGEQFF. The DNA for the CDR3 is TGTGCCAGCGGTAGTAGACTAGCGGGAGGTTTAGGTGAGCAGTTCTTC. Together with reference TRBV7-2 and TRBJ2-1, the CDR3 gives the full variable domain: GAGVSQSPSNKVTEKGKDVELRCDPISGHTALYWYRQSLGQGLEFLIYFQGNSAPDKSGLPSDRFSAERTGGSVSTLTIQRTQQEDSAVYLCASGSRLAGGLGEQFFGPGTRLTVL.

The chain combines TRBV19 with TRBJ2-2; maybe TRBD1 (5 bases). Trimming took off 5 bases at V and 0 bases at J, with 10 bases between the two ends. Germline lookup yields CDR1 LNHDA and CDR2 SQIVND (reference sequence). This CDR3 contains 15 residues. The CDR3 DNA reads TGTGCCAGTAGTGCAGGGAAAACGAACACCGGGGAGCTGTTTTTT. Protein product: CASSAGKTNTGELFF.

The genes are TRBV25-1 and TRBJ2-7, with TRBD1 matching 7 bases. From germline, CDR1 is MGHDK and CDR2 SYGVNS. CDR3 length: 15 residues. J lost 7 bases, V lost 3 bases, and 12 bases had no gene match. The CDR3 DNA sequence: TGTGCCAGCAGTGACTCGTTCAGGGGGAACCGGGAGCAGTACTTC. Its protein product is CASSDSFRGNREQYF.

This clone showed up just a few times. The chain uses TRBV29-1 and TRBJ1-2; perhaps TRBD1 as D (5 bases). Germline V lookup: CDR1 SQVTM, CDR2 ANQGSEA. Trimming removed 6 bases at V and 7 bases at J, with 18 bases between. The CDR3 loop spans 13 amino acids. CDR3 region: CSVSPRQTSGYTF. In DNA, the CDR3 is TGCAGCGTCAGTCCCAGACAGACTAGTGGCTACACCTTC.

The chain employs TRBV2 and TRBJ1-1; TRBD1 matches at 10 bases. The J segment lost 4 bases and the V segment lost 6 bases, leaving 8 bases of the junction unmatched. This CDR3 has 15 amino acids. Germline V gives CDR1 SNHLY, CDR2 FYNNEI. The CDR3 DNA sequence: TGTGCCAGCAGGGGGGAGGGACAGGGGTTCACTGAAGCTTTCTTT. Residues: CASRGEGQGFTEAFF.

CDR3 loop: CASSPGPGRGSYNEQFF. Here the CDR3 DNA reads TGTGCCAGCAGCCCTGGTCCCGGGAGAGGGTCCTACAATGAGCAGTTCTTC. V gene TRBV9 combines with J gene TRBJ2-1, with D possibly matching TRBD2 (6 bases). The CDR3 sequence is 17 residues long. From germline, CDR1 is SGDLS and CDR2 YYNGEE. With 4 bases removed from V and 1 base from J, the gap between germline ends came to 18 bases. Filled out from reference TRBV9 and TRBJ2-1, the complete variable domain reads DSGVTQTPKHLITATGQRVTLRCSPRSGDLSVYWYQQSLDQGLQFLIQYYNGEERAKGNILERFSAQQFPDLHSELNLSSLELGDSALYFCASSPGPGRGSYNEQFFGPGTRLTVL.